Listed below are T cell receptor beta chains from one sample, sequenced in a study of T cell responses to AZD1222 COVID-19 vaccine. Measured with immunoSEQ multiplex PCR; TCRdb has only the in-frame clones, and not every one. Among some 150,000 clones listed, roughly 94% were seen once. This specimen consisted of peripheral blood, obtained on day 0 of AZD1222 vaccination. Every receptor here comes from an adult in good health. Both conserved end residues are part of each CDR3. Fields, in order: V gene, J gene, clone size, D gene, CDR3 DNA, CDR3 protein. The D gene is left open where the match is weak. The size entry is marked missing in some rows and otherwise reads once, few, many or a size class.

TRBV5-1	TRBJ1-1	NA	TRBD1	TGCGCCAGCAGCCCGACAGGGGATACCACTGAAGCTTTCTTT	CASSPTGDTTEAFF
TRBV11-3	TRBJ2-1	NA	TRBD2	TGTGCCAGCAGCTCCGCCGGGACTAGCGGGGGTGGGTCCTACAATGAGCAGTTCTTC	CASSSAGTSGGGSYNEQFF
TRBV2	TRBJ1-5	NA	NA	TGTGCCACCAGACGGGGGGCAAATCAGCCCCAGCATTTT	CATRRGANQPQHF
TRBV6-5	TRBJ1-1	NA	NA	TGTGCCAGCAGTCCACCGGGACGGATAAACACTGAAGCTTTCTTT	CASSPPGRINTEAFF
TRBV30	TRBJ2-3	NA	NA	TGTGCCTGGAGATCCTTTGACCGTAATCTAGGAGATACGCAGTATTTT	CAWRSFDRNLGDTQYF
TRBV6-2/TRBV6-3	TRBJ1-1	NA	NA	TGTGCCAGCAGTTACCCTGCAGGGGATGTGAGCACTGAAGCTTTCTTT	CASSYPAGDVSTEAFF
TRBV3-1/TRBV3-2	TRBJ2-3	NA	TRBD2	TGTGCCAGCACTACAGCGGGGGATACGCAGTATTTT	CASTTAGDTQYF
TRBV12-3/TRBV12-4	TRBJ2-1	NA	NA	TGTGCCAGTTCGACCAATGAGCAGTTCTTC	CASSTNEQFF
TRBV7-2	TRBJ1-1	NA	TRBD1	TGTGCCAGCAGCTTCCCCGCAGGGGGCGGGAACACTGAAGCTTTCTTT	CASSFPAGGGNTEAFF
TRBV2	TRBJ2-5	NA	NA	TGTGCCAGCAATCTGAGAAGCAGTGGGCAAGAGACCCAGTACTTC	CASNLRSSGQETQYF
TRBV5-4	TRBJ1-1	NA	TRBD1	TGTGCCAGCAGCAGGACAGGGGGGACTGAAGCTTTCTTT	CASSRTGGTEAFF
TRBV5-4	TRBJ1-1	NA	NA	TGTGCCAGCAGCTTGCCGAACACTGAAGCTTTCTTT	CASSLPNTEAFF
TRBV7-9	TRBJ1-1	NA	NA	TGTGCCAGCAGCTTCGGACCTCAGGGGAACACTGAAGCTTTCTTT	CASSFGPQGNTEAFF
TRBV28	TRBJ2-2	NA	NA	TGTGCCAGCATCCCTGGCAGGAGAGCGAACACCGGGGAGCTGTTTTTT	CASIPGRRANTGELFF
TRBV3-1/TRBV3-2	TRBJ2-4	NA	TRBD1	TGTGCCAGCAGCCCCGGACAGGGGAACATTCAGTACTTC	CASSPGQGNIQYF
TRBV7-3	TRBJ2-6	NA	NA	TGTGCCAGCAGCTTGCAGGGGAATGGGGCCAACGTCCTGACTTTC	CASSLQGNGANVLTF
TRBV5-1	TRBJ2-1	NA	TRBD2	TGCGCCAGCAGCTTACTAGCGGGAGGTTCCTACAATGAGCAGTTCTTC	CASSLLAGGSYNEQFF
TRBV2	TRBJ1-4	NA	TRBD1	TGTGCCAGCAAGGACAGGGTGAATGAAAAACTGTTTTTT	CASKDRVNEKLFF
TRBV2	TRBJ1-5	NA	NA	TGTGCCAGCAGTTTAGACAGCATAAGTCAGCCCCAGCATTTT	CASSLDSISQPQHF
TRBV28	TRBJ1-1	once	NA	TGTGCCAGCAGTTTGGGACGGGGAGCTTTCTTT	CASSLGRGAFF
TRBV6-1	TRBJ2-3	once	NA	TGTGCCAGCAGGGAAAATCTCGGCGTTAGCGCAGATACGCAGTATTTT	CASRENLGVSADTQYF
TRBV9	TRBJ2-5	NA	NA	TGTGCCAGCAGCGCTAGCCGCCAAGAGACCCAGTACTTC	CASSASRQETQYF
TRBV4-1	TRBJ1-5	NA	NA	TGCGCCAGCAGCCAAGGGCGGGGGGTGAGCAATCAGCCCCAGCATTTT	CASSQGRGVSNQPQHF
TRBV12-3/TRBV12-4	TRBJ1-1	once	TRBD1	TGTGCCAGCAGTTTATGGACAGGGGCTGAAGCTTTCTTT	CASSLWTGAEAFF
TRBV4-1	TRBJ2-5	NA	NA	TGCGCCAGCAGCCAAATGAGGCAAGAGACCCAGTACTTC	CASSQMRQETQYF
TRBV5-1	TRBJ1-5	NA	NA	TGCGCCAGCAGCTTGGCCTACGGAACTCAGCCCCAGCATTTT	CASSLAYGTQPQHF
TRBV19	TRBJ1-1	NA	NA	TGTGCCAGTGCTCCCCCGGAAGGTAGGCGCACTGAAGCTTTCTTT	CASAPPEGRRTEAFF
TRBV7-9	TRBJ2-2	NA	NA	TGTGCCAGCAGCTTAGGACCAAGGAACACCGGGGAGCTGTTTTTT	CASSLGPRNTGELFF
TRBV7-9	TRBJ2-1	NA	NA	TGTGCCAGCAGCCGCTACGGTGAGCAGTTCTTC	CASSRYGEQFF
TRBV6-2/TRBV6-3	TRBJ2-3	NA	NA	TGTGCCAGCAGTCCGCGGGACACAGATACGCAGTATTTT	CASSPRDTDTQYF
TRBV3-1/TRBV3-2	TRBJ1-3	NA	TRBD1	TGTGCCAGCAGGGGGACAGGGGGCGATTCTGGAAACACCATATATTTT	CASRGTGGDSGNTIYF